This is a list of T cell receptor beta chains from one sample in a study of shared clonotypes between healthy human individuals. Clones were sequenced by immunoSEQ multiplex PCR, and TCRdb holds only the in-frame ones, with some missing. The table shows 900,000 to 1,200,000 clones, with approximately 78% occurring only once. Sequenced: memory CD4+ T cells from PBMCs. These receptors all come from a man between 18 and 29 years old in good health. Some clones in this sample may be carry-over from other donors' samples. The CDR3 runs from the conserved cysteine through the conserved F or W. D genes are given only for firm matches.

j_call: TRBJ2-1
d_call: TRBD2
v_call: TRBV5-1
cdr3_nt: TGCGCCAGCAGCCTCATAGCGGGGATGACCTACAATGAGCAGTTCTTC
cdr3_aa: CASSLIAGMTYNEQFF

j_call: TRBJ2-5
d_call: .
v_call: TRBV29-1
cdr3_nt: TGCAGCGCGGAGAGCAGCAGGGAGACCCAGTACTTC
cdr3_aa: CSAESSRETQYF

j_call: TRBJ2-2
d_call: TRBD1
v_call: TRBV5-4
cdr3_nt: TGTGCCAGCAGCTTGTGGACAGGGACCGGGGAGCTGTTTTTT
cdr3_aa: CASSLWTGTGELFF

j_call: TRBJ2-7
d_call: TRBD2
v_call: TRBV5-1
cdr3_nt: TGCGCCAGCAGCCTTGGGCAAAGACCGGACAGAACCATCCTAGCGGGCCATCCCTGGGAGCAGTACTTC
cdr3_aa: CASSLGQRPDRTILAGHPWEQYF